This T cell receptor (beta chain) derives from a study of Graves' ophthalmopathy and Graves' hyperthyroidism. Study results and limitations: Clonotypes were expanded in thyroid at above 0.001 frequency, and most also appeared in blood.

The V gene's germline CDR1 is SGHVS and CDR2 FQNEAQ. Trimming took off 3 bases at V and 0 bases at J, with 12 bases between the two ends. The CDR3 consists of 15 residues. Calling hyperthyroidism stable required that no ophthalmopathy show up within 18 months of follow-up. Aged 18 to 65, the patients with hyperthyroidism had under 2 months' duration and were newly diagnosed. The TCR beta CDR3 regions underwent amplification from RNA transcripts. In the first round, RT-PCR was carried out with HTBI primers, and a multiplex PCR formed the second round. TCRdb ran MiXCR on the multiplex PCR reads and lists one entry per CDR3 protein. The sample includes about 420,000 distinct CDR3 sequences, roughly 20% of them seen just once. This clonotype was picked up many times. Its specificity is not known.

This chain joins TRBV7-8 and TRBJ2-7; perhaps TRBD1 as D (5 bases). The sample comprised peripheral blood. The sequence derives from a woman aged 18-29 years with stable Graves' hyperthyroidism. The CDR3 coding sequence is TGTGCCAGCAGCTTGCCTCAGGGAAGCTCCTACGAGCAGTACTTC. Protein: CASSLPQGSSYEQYF. Based on the CDR3 plus reference TRBV7-8 and TRBJ2-7, the full variable domain is GAGVSQSPRYKVAKRGQDVALRCDPISGHVSLFWYQQALGQGPEFLTYFQNEAQLDKSGLPSDRFFAERPEGSVSTLKIQRTQQEDSAVYLCASSLPQGSSYEQYFGPGTRLTVT.